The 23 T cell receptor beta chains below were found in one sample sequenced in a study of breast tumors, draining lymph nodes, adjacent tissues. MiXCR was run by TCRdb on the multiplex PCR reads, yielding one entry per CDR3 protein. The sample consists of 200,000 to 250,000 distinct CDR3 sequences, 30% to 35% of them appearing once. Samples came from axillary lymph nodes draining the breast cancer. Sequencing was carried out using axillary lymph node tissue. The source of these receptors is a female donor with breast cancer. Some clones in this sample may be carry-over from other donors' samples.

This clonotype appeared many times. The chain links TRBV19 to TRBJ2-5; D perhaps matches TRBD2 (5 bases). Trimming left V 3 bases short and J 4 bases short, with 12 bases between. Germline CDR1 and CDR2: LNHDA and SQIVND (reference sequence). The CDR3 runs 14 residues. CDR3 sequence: CASSILVGGETQYF. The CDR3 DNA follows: TGTGCCAGTAGTATTCTAGTTGGAGGAGAGACCCAGTACTTC.

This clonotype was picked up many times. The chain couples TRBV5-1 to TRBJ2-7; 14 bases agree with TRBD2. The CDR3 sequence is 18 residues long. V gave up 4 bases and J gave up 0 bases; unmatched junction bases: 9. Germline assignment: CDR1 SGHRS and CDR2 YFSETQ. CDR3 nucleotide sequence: TGCGCCAGCAGCATCGCCGGGACTAGCGGGGGAAACTCCTACGAGCAGTACTTC. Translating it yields CASSIAGTSGGNSYEQYF.

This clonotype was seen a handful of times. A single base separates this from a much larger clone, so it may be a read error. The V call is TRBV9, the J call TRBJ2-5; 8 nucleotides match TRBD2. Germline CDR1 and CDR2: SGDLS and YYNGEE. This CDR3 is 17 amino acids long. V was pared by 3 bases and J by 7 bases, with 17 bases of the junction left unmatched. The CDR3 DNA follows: TGTGCCAGCAGCGGAACAGTGGCGGGGGGAATTGAGGCGACCCAGTACTTC. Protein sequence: CASSGTVAGGIEATQYF.

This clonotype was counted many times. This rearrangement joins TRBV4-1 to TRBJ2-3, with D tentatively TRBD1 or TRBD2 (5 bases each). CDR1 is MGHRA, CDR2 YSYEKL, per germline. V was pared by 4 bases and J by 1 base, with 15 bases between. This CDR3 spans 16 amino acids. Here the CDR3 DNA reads TGCGCCAGCAGCCTAGGGGTCGGAGGAGGCACAGATACGCAGTATTTT. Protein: CASSLGVGGGTDTQYF.

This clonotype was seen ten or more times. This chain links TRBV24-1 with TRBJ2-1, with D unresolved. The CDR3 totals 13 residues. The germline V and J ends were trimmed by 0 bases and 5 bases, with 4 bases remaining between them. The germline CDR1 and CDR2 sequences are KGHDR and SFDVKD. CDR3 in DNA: TGTGCCACCAGTGATTTGTTAGACAATGAGCAGTTCTTC. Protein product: CATSDLLDNEQFF.

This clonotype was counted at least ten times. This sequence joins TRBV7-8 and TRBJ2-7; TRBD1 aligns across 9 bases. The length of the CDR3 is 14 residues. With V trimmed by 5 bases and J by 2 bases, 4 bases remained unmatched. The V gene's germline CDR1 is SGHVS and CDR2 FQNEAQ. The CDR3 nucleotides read TGTGCCAGCAGCCACCGGACAGGGGCCTACGAGCAGTACTTC. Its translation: CASSHRTGAYEQYF.

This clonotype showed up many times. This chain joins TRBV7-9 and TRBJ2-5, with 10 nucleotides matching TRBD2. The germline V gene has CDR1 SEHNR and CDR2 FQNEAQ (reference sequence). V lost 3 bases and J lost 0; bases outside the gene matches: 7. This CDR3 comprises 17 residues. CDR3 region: CASSLASGRGYQETQYF. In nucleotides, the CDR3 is TGTGCCAGCAGCTTGGCTAGCGGGAGAGGGTACCAAGAGACCCAGTACTTC.

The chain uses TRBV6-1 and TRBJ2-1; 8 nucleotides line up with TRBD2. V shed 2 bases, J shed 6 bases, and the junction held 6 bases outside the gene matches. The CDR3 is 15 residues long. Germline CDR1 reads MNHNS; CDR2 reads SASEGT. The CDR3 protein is CASSEKGLAVNEQFF. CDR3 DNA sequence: TGTGCCAGCAGTGAAAAAGGACTAGCTGTCAATGAGCAGTTCTTC.

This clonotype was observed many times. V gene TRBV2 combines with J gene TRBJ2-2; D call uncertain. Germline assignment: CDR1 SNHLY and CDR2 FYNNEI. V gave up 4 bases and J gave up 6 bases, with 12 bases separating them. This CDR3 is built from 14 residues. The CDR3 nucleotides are TGTGCCAGCAGTGCCCTAAAAAGTTCCGGGGAGCTGTTTTTT. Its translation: CASSALKSSGELFF.

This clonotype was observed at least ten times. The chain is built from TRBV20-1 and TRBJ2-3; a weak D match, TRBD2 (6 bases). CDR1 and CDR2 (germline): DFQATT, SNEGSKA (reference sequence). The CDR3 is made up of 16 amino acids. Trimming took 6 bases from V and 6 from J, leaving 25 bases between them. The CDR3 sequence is CSAARDGTFLGDTQYF. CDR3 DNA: TGCAGTGCCGCTAGAGATGGGACTTTCCTCGGGGATACGCAGTATTTT.

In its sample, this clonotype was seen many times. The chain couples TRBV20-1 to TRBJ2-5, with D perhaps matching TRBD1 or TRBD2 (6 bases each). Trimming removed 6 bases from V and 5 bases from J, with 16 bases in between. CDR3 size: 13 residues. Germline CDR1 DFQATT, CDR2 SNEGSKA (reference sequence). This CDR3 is CSARKGGGETQYF. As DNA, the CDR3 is TGCAGTGCCCGAAAGGGGGGCGGGGAGACCCAGTACTTC.

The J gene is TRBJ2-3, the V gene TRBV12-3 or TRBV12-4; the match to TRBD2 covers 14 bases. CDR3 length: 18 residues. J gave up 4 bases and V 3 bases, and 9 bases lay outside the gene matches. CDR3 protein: CASSFGGLAGAVADTQYF. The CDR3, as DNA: TGTGCCAGCAGTTTCGGGGGACTAGCGGGAGCCGTCGCAGATACGCAGTATTTT.

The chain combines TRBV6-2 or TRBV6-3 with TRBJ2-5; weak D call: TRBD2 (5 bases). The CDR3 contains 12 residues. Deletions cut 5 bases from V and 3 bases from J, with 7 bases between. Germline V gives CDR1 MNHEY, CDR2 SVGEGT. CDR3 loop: CASSHGKETQYF. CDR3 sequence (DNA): TGTGCCAGCAGTCACGGGAAAGAGACCCAGTACTTC.

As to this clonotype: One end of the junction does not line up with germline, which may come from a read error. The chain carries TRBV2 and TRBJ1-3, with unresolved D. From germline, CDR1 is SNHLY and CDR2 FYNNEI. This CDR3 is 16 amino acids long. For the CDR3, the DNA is TGTGCCGGCAGTGGGATTAGAACACCCTCTGGAAACACCATATATTTC. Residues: CAGSGIRTPSGNTIYF.

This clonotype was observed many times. CDR3 DNA: TGTGCCAGCAGCCCGGGACGGGGGGATCAGCCCCAGCATTTT. It codes for CASSPGRGDQPQHF. V and J are TRBV11-3 and TRBJ1-5, with TRBD1 as a possible D gene (5 bases). This CDR3 region has 14 residues. V dropped 5 bases and J dropped 5 bases, with 13 bases sitting between them. Germline V gene data show CDR1 as SGHNT and CDR2 as YENEEA.

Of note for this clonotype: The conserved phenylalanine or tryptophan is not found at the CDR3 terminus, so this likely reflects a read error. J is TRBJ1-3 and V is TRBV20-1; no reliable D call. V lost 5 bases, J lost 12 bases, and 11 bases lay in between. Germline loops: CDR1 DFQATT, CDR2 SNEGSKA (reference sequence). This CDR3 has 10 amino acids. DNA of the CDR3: TGCAGTGCTCTCAAGGAGGACATATATTCT. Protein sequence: CSALKEDIYS.

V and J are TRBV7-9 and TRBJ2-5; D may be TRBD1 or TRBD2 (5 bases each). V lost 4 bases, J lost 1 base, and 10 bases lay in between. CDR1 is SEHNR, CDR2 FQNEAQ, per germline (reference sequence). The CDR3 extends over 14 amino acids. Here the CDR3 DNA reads TGTGCCAGCAGCTCCGGGACCATCCAAGAGACCCAGTACTTC. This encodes CASSSGTIQETQYF.

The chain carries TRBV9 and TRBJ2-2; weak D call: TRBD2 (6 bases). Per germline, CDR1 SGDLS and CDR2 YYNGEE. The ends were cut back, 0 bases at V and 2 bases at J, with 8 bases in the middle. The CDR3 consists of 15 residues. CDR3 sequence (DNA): TGTGCCAGCAGCGTAGGCGGGGTTAACACCGGGGAGCTGTTTTTT. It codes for CASSVGGVNTGELFF.

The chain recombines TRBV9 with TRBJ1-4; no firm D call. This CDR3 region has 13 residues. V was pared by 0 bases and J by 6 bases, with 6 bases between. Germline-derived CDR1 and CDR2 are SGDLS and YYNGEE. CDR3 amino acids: CASSVDGDEKLFF. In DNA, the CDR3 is TGTGCCAGCAGCGTAGATGGGGATGAAAAACTGTTTTTT.

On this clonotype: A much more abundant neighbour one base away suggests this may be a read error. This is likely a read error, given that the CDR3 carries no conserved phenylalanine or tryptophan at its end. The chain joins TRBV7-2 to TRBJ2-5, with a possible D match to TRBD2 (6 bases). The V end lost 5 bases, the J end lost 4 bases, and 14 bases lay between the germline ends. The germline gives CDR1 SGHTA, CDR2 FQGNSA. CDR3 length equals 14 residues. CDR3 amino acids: CASSPTSPRETQYL. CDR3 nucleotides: TGTGCCAGCAGCCCAACTAGCCCCCGAGAGACCCAGTACCTC.

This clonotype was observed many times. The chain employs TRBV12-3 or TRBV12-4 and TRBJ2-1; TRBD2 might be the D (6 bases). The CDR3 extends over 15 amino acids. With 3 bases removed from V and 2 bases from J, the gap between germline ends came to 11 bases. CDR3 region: CASSFGSGTYNEQFF. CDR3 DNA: TGTGCCAGCAGTTTTGGTAGCGGAACCTACAATGAGCAGTTCTTC.

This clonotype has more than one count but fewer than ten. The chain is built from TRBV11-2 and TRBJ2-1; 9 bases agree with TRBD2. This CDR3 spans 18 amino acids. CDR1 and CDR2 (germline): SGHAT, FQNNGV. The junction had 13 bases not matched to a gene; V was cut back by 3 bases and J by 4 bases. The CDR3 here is CASSFFSGGFRSYNEQFF. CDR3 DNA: TGTGCCAGCAGCTTTTTTAGCGGGGGCTTCAGGTCGTACAATGAGCAGTTCTTC.

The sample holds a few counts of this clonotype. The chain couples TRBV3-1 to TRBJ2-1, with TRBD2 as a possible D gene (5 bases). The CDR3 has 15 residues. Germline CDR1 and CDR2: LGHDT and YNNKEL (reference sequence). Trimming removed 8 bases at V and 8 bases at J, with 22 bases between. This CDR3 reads CASASRSTMRDEQFF. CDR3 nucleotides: TGTGCCAGCGCTTCCCGGAGTACAATGCGGGATGAGCAGTTCTTC.